This T cell receptor beta chain was found in a study of T cell responses to AZD1222 COVID-19 vaccine. Measured with immunoSEQ multiplex PCR; TCRdb has only the in-frame clones, and not every one. The table lists 110,000 to 150,000 clones, roughly 91% of them singletons. The V gene's germline CDR1 is GTSNPN and CDR2 SVGIG (reference sequence). The CDR3 is made up of 10 amino acids. V lost 5 bases to trimming and J lost 5 bases, with 6 bases between them. The chain couples TRBV30 to TRBJ1-1; maybe TRBD1 (5 bases). This receptor was taken from an adult in good health. Sequencing was performed on peripheral blood, taken on day 0 of AZD1222 vaccination. CDR3 protein: CAWGGTEAFF. CDR3 DNA sequence: TGTGCCTGGGGGGGGACTGAAGCTTTCTTT.